This T cell receptor (beta chain) was captured in a study of early T cells in non-severe SARS-CoV-2 infection (dated by TCRdb to the early 2020s). In terms of the full investigation: Because TCR sequencing was done on bulk RNA from unsorted whole blood, the alpha and beta chains could not be paired. What the work shows at the level of the full study, not this receptor alone: VDJdb matching was skewed toward anti-spike CD8 responses, so virus-specific expansions were likely underestimated and private and CD4 specificities were missed.

Receptor libraries were prepared by 5' RACE. The instrument given in TCRdb is NextSeq 500. To correct for sequencing error and PCR bias, the TCR library protocol tagged individual cDNA molecules with unique molecular identifiers. Both TCR alpha and beta chains were sequenced, and tight co-correlation was observed between alpha and beta sequence abundances in each sample. The source study handled its data this way. V gene, J gene and CDR3 annotation of TCR sequences was performed with Decombinator V4. TCRs were defined as expanded if a significant change between any two time points was detected under a Poisson model with p below 0.0001. TCR abundances were normalised to the total number of TCRs sequenced per sample and were expressed as counts per million. MAIT TCRs were defined by TRAV1-2 paired with TRAJ12, TRAJ20 or TRAJ33, and iNKT TCRs by TRAV10 paired with TRAJ18. VDJdb, accessed on 1 November 2021, was searched for TCRs annotated for CMV, EBV and SARS-CoV-2, and TCRs annotated for more than one antigen were excluded. Using fastp trimming at Q25 and MiXCR clonotype assembly, TCRdb reanalyzed the public sequencing data and kept in-frame beta chains. CDR3 protein sequences are deduplicated, and each keeps its most common genes and DNA. What appears here as the V and J calls and clone size reflects TCRdb's work, not the paper's. The table for this sample lists more than 90,000 distinct CDR3 sequences; 13% of them were counted only once. 2% to 2.5% of the sample is in the top ten clones.

V has 5 bases trimmed and J has 5 bases trimmed; junction bases matching no gene number 8. The CDR3 spans 15 residues, from the cysteine through the phenylalanine. Left in the record is the CDR3 DNA by itself, 45 bases read in frame from the first base. Via the germline V gene, CDR1 is SGHTA and CDR2 FQGNSA. This clonotype showed up just a few times. Its target antigen remains unknown. Per-base qualities were not stored, and no clone one base away is much larger. The study was a case-control design nested within a healthcare worker cohort in London, UK, with weekly nasopharyngeal swab PCR tests and blood sampling. Healthcare workers were recruited during the week of the UK lockdown, between 23 and 31 March 2020, and followed weekly for up to 16 weeks.

This TCR derives from an adult who was a healthcare worker with PCR-confirmed SARS-CoV-2 infection or an uninfected control (not recorded which). The sample was whole blood. The rearranged chain carries TRBV7-2 and TRBJ2-2, with 7 bases in between that match TRBD2. The bases read TGTGCCAGCAGCACCCGGGGGGTTTATACCGGGGAGCTGTTTTTT. Its protein product is CASSTRGVYTGELFF. Reference TRBV7-2 and TRBJ2-2 proteins supply the regions before and after the CDR3; the full variable domain is: GAGVSQSPSNKVTEKGKDVELRCDPISGHTALYWYRQSLGQGLEFLIYFQGNSAPDKSGLPSDRFSAERTGGSVSTLTIQRTQQEDSAVYLCASSTRGVYTGELFFGEGSRLTVL.